Presented here are 19 T cell receptor beta chains from one specimen sequenced in a study of long-term antiretroviral therapy in people with HIV. Researchers report immunoSEQ v3.0 was run at survey level. Clones were sequenced by immunoSEQ multiplex PCR, and TCRdb holds only the in-frame ones, with some missing. The sample contains around 17,000 clones, 88% of which appear only once. The sequences come from unsorted PBMCs, collected 6.9 years after starting antiretroviral therapy. Receptors were obtained from a man aged 50 to 60 with HIV.

Remarks on this clone: One end of the junction fails to match germline, which may point to a read error. This chain connects TRBV29-1 to TRBJ2-7; 11 bases align to TRBD2. Germline V CDR1 and CDR2: SQVTM, ANQGSEA. The CDR3 consists of 12 residues. CDR3 nucleotides: TGCAGCGTTGAGTCGCTAGCGGGAGGTGAAACTTTC. Translated, it gives CSVESLAGGETF.

The CDR3 sequence is CATSRDNYGYTF. CDR3 sequence (DNA): TGTGCCACCAGCAGGGACAACTATGGCTACACCTTC. The chain uses TRBV15 and TRBJ1-2, with no clear D. CDR1 is LNHNV, CDR2 YYDKDF, per germline (reference sequence). The V end lost 3 bases, the J end lost 2 bases, and 4 bases lay between the germline ends. This CDR3 has 12 amino acids.

CDR3 amino acids: CATPQVDNEQFF. DNA for the CDR3: TGTGCCACCCCGCAGGTGGACAATGAGCAGTTCTTC. V usage is TRBV30 and J usage is TRBJ2-1, with D uncertain. Germline V lookup: CDR1 GTSNPN, CDR2 SVGIG (reference sequence). This CDR3 is 12 amino acids long. The germline V and J ends were trimmed by 8 bases and 5 bases, with 13 bases remaining between them.

The chain is built from TRBV23-1 and TRBJ1-4; D is unresolved. TRBV23-1 is an open reading frame whose function is uncertain. Trimming took 4 bases from V and 2 from J, leaving 11 bases between them. CDR3 length: 15 amino acids. The CDR3 nucleotides are TGCGCCAGCAGTCTGCGGACTGAGACTAATGAAAAACTGTTTTTT. It is translated as CASSLRTETNEKLFF.

This chain connects TRBV6-5 to TRBJ1-1, with D unclear. V was cut by 0 bases and J by 0 bases, with 8 bases left in between. In germline, CDR1 is MNHEY, CDR2 SVGAGI. This CDR3 has 15 amino acids. DNA for the CDR3: TGTGCCAGCAGTTACTCCTCTTTCCTGAACACTGAAGCTTTCTTT. Residues: CASSYSSFLNTEAFF.

The chain employs TRBV7-6 and TRBJ2-2; perhaps TRBD1 as D (5 bases). CDR1 is SGHVS, CDR2 FNYEAQ, per germline. V lost 5 bases and J 5 bases, leaving 9 bases between the germline ends. The CDR3 covers 13 residues. The CDR3 reads CASSLRVTGELFF. For the CDR3, the DNA is TGTGCCAGCAGCCTCAGGGTTACCGGGGAGCTGTTTTTT.

The V call is TRBV4-2, the J call TRBJ1-6; the D is unclear. The germline gives CDR1 LGHNA, CDR2 YNFKEQ. The ends were cut back, 8 bases at V and 14 bases at J, with 19 bases in the middle. The CDR3 loop spans 13 amino acids. The CDR3 region is CASAKNTEGSLHF. The CDR3 DNA reads TGTGCCAGCGCTAAAAACACTGAAGGATCCCTCCACTTT.

The chain recombines TRBV28 with TRBJ2-6; 7 bases fit TRBD1. This CDR3 has 16 amino acids. From germline, CDR1 is MDHEN and CDR2 SYDVKM. With 2 bases clipped from V and 4 bases from J, the junction kept 5 bases outside the gene matches. In DNA form, the CDR3 reads TGTGCCAGCAGTTTAAAGACAGGGTTAGGGGCCAACGTCCTGACTTTC. Protein sequence: CASSLKTGLGANVLTF. The full variable domain, with the rest looked up from reference TRBV28 and TRBJ2-6, is DVKVTQSSRYLVKRTGEKVFLECVQDMDHENMFWYRQDPGLGLRLIYFSYDVKMKEKGDIPEGYSVSREKKERFSLILESASTNQTSMYLCASSLKTGLGANVLTFGAGSRLTVL.

The chain has TRBV27 and TRBJ2-3, with TRBD2 matching 9 bases. The CDR3 is 15 amino acids. CDR1 is MNHEY, CDR2 SMNVEV, per germline (reference sequence). J gave up 4 bases and V 4 bases, and 6 bases lay outside the gene matches. For the CDR3, the DNA is TGTGCCAGCAGTTCGCCGGGACTAGCCCCAGATACGCAGTATTTT. As protein: CASSSPGLAPDTQYF.

The V and J genes are TRBV6-5 and TRBJ1-2; D might be TRBD1 (6 bases). In germline, CDR1 is MNHEY, CDR2 SVGAGI. CDR3 length: 13 residues. V shed 5 bases and J shed 3 bases, with 10 bases lying between them. The CDR3 loop reads CASSRRTDYGYTF. The CDR3 region has the DNA TGTGCCAGCAGTCGAAGGACAGACTATGGCTACACCTTC.

The count of this clone is one. CDR3 sequence reads: CASSLRFNEQFF. The CDR3 DNA reads TGTGCCAGCAGCTTAAGATTCAATGAGCAGTTCTTC. The rearrangement joins TRBV11-2 to TRBJ2-1; D not certain. The CDR3 is 12 residues long. Trimming removed 2 bases from V and 6 bases from J, with 5 bases in between. CDR1 is SGHAT, CDR2 FQNNGV, per germline.

The genes are TRBV5-1 and TRBJ2-5, with D maybe TRBD2 (6 bases). Germline V gene lookup returns CDR1 SGHRS and CDR2 YFSETQ. CDR3 size: 15 residues. The V gene lost 4 bases and the J gene lost 2 bases, with 15 bases spanning the gap. Here the CDR3 DNA reads TGCGCCAGCAGCGCCACCCGGGGGTGGCAAGAGACCCAGTACTTC. It is translated as CASSATRGWQETQYF.

The V and J genes are TRBV6-5 and TRBJ2-7, with D hard to call. Between the trimmed V and J ends, which lost 6 bases and 3 bases, there was a span of 12 bases. In germline, CDR1 is MNHEY, CDR2 SVGAGI. CDR3 length: 13 amino acids. CDR3 sequence (DNA): TGTGCCAGCAGCCCAGTCGGTGGCTACGAGCAGTACTTC. It specifies CASSPVGGYEQYF.

J is TRBJ1-5 and V is TRBV7-2; tentatively, D is TRBD1 (5 bases). CDR1 is SGHTA and CDR2 is FQGNSA in the germline V gene. V was clipped by 3 bases and J by 5 bases, with 17 bases between them. CDR3 length equals 16 residues. The CDR3 DNA is TGTGCCAGCAGCTTCGAGGATGCAGGGTGGGATCAGCCCCAGCATTTT. Residues: CASSFEDAGWDQPQHF.

The chain combines TRBV7-3 with TRBJ2-2; D remains unclear. V lost 6 bases, J lost 4 bases, and 9 bases lay in between. CDR1 and CDR2 from the germline V gene are SGHTA and FQGTGA. This CDR3 comprises 13 residues. CDR3 residues: CASSPFVTGELFF. The CDR3 DNA sequence: TGTGCCAGCAGTCCTTTTGTCACCGGGGAGCTGTTTTTT.

J is TRBJ2-1 and V is TRBV5-1; D might be TRBD2 (6 bases). CDR1 is SGHRS and CDR2 is YFSETQ in the germline V gene. This CDR3 has 15 residues. V was pared by 4 bases and J by 4 bases, with 15 bases between. In DNA form, the CDR3 reads TGCGCCAGCAGCGTTACTAGCTACGGTTACAATGAGCAGTTCTTC. Amino acid sequence: CASSVTSYGYNEQFF. The variable domain in full, with the rest retrieved from reference TRBV5-1 and TRBJ2-1, is KAGVTQTPRYLIKTRGQQVTLSCSPISGHRSVSWYQQTPGQGLQFLFEYFSETQRNKGNFPGRFSGRQFSNSRSEMNVSTLELGDSALYLCASSVTSYGYNEQFFGPGTRLTVL.

J is TRBJ2-5 and V is TRBV7-2; TRBD1 matches at 7 bases. J gave up 7 bases and V 6 bases, and 8 bases lay outside the gene matches. This CDR3 comprises 13 residues. Germline V gene sequence: CDR1 SGHTA, CDR2 FQGNSA. The CDR3 reads CASSYENRGTQYF. The CDR3 DNA is TGTGCCAGCAGTTACGAAAACAGGGGGACCCAGTACTTC.

On this clone: The identical CDR3 is also encoded by other nucleotide sequences in the sample. This chain connects TRBV4-3 to TRBJ2-3; D is ambiguous. The CDR3 is made up of 14 amino acids. Germline CDR1 is LGHNA and CDR2 is YSLEER. Trimming took 0 bases from V and 0 from J, leaving 4 bases between them. CDR3 DNA: TGCGCCAGCAGCCAAGACCGTAGCACAGATACGCAGTATTTT. Translating gives CASSQDRSTDTQYF.

The rearrangement links TRBV19 to TRBJ1-5; 9 positions match TRBD1. V lost 7 bases and J lost 0; bases outside the gene matches: 10. This CDR3 has 17 residues. Germline CDR1 reads LNHDA; CDR2 reads SQIVND (reference sequence). CDR3 region: CASTLRGQGYSNQPQHF. The CDR3 coding sequence is TGTGCCAGTACCCTGAGAGGACAGGGGTATAGCAATCAGCCCCAGCATTTT.